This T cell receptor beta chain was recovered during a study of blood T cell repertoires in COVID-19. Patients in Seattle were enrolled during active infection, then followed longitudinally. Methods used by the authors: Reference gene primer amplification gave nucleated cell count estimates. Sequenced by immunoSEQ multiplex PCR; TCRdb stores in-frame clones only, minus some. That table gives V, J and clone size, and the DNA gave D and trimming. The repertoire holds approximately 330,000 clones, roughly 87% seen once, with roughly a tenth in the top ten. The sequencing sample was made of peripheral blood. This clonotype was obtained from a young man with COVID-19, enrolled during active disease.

The CDR3 protein is CASSVGRGRTLESNYGYTF. The CDR3 nucleotides are TGTGCCAGCAGCGTGGGCCGCGGCAGGACACTCGAATCAAACTATGGCTACACCTTC. The chain has TRBV9 and TRBJ1-2, with D possibly being TRBD1 (5 bases). V was pared by 2 bases and J by 2 bases, with 25 bases between. The CDR3 is 19 residues long. CDR1 is SGDLS, CDR2 YYNGEE, per germline.